Listed here is a single T cell receptor (beta chain). The data are from a study of blood T cell repertoires in COVID-19. Study background: COVID-19 samples, acute and convalescent, were from the United States, Italy and Spain.

CDR1 and CDR2 (germline): SNHLY, FYNNEI. CDR3 length: 15 amino acids. The V gene end was trimmed by 3 bases and the J gene end by 11 bases; junction bases not matched to a gene: 10. Sequenced by immunoSEQ multiplex PCR; TCRdb stores in-frame clones only, minus some. The repertoire consists of approximately 85,000 clones, with around 94% occurring once and the leading ten covering 6.3%. This chain links TRBV2 with TRBJ2-1, with TRBD2 matching over 10 bases. Sequencing was carried out using peripheral blood. This receptor was identified in a woman aged 60 to 75 with active COVID-19. Written as DNA, the CDR3 is TGTGCCAGCAGTGATGGGTCTAGCGGGAGTCGAAAGCAGTTCTTC. Translated, it gives CASSDGSSGSRKQFF.